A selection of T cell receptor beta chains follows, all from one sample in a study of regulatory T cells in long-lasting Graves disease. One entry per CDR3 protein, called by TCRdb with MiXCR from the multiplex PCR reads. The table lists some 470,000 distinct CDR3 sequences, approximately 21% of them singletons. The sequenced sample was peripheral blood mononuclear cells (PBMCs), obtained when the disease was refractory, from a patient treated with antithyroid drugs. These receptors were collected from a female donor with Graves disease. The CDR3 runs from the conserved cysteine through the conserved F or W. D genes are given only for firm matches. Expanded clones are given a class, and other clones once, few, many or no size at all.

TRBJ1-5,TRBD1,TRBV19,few,TGTGCCAGTAGTACAGAGGCCCGGGACAGGGACCACAATCAGCCCCAGCATTTT,CASSTEARDRDHNQPQHF
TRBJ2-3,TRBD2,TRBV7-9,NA,TGTGCCAGCAGCCGCCGACTAGCGGGAGTAGCAAGAGATACGCAGTATTTT,CASSRRLAGVARDTQYF
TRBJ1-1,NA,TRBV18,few,TGTGCCAGCTCAACCAGCCCGGACAACACTGAAGCTTTCTTT,CASSTSPDNTEAFF
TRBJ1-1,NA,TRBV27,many,TGTGCCAGCAGCTTTCGGCCGAACACTGAAGCTTTCTTT,CASSFRPNTEAFF
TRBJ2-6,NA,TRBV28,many,TGTGCCAGCAGTTTAGGGGGGGCTGGCTCTGGGGCCAACGTCCTGACTTTC,CASSLGGAGSGANVLTF
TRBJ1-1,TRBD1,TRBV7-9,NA,TGTGCCAGCAGACGAAGGACAGGGGGCGCGGCAGGGGACACTGAAGCTTTCTTT,CASRRRTGGAAGDTEAFF
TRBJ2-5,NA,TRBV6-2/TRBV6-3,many,TGTGCCAGCAGTTACTCATCCCAGCGGGCTGCCCAAGAGACCCAGTACTTC,CASSYSSQRAAQETQYF
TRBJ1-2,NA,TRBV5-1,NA,TGCGCCAGCAGCTTGCATGGACCAGGGACTGGCTACACCTTC,CASSLHGPGTGYTF
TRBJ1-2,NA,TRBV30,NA,TGTGCCTGGAGGGGCTCCTATGGCTACACCTTC,CAWRGSYGYTF
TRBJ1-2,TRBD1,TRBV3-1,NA,TGTGCCAGCAGCCAAGAATGGACAGGGGAATATGGCTACACCTTC,CASSQEWTGEYGYTF
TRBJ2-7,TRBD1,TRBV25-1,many,TGTGCCAGCAGGACAGGGGGCGGCGGCGAGCAGTACTTC,CASRTGGGGEQYF
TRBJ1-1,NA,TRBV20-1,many,TGCAGTGCCGACTCGGCCCTAACCAACACTGAAGCTTTCTTT,CSADSALTNTEAFF
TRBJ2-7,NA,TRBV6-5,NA,TGTGCCAGCAGTTACCCACCTGAGTCTTTTGAGACCTACGGGCAGTACTTC,CASSYPPESFETYGQYF
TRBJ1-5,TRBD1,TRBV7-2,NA,TGTGCCAGCAGCAGACAGGGTAATAGCCATCAGCCCCAGCATTTT,CASSRQGNSHQPQHF
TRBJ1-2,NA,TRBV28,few,TGTGCCAGCAGTTTAATTCGGGTGGGCTACACCTTC,CASSLIRVGYTF
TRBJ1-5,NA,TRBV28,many,TGTGCCAGCAGTTTGGTGCAGGGGTTGCAGCCCCAGCATTTT,CASSLVQGLQPQHF
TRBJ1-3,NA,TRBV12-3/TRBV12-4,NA,TGTGCCAGCAGTTCTCATACTGGAAACACCATATATTTT,CASSSHTGNTIYF
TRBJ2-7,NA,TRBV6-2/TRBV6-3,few,TGTGCCAGCAGTTTAGATCTAGGAGACGAGCAGTACTTC,CASSLDLGDEQYF
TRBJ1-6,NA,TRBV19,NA,TGTGCCAGTAGTACACTTCTCTCCTATAATTCACCCCTCCACTTT,CASSTLLSYNSPLHF
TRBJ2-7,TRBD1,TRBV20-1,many,TGCAGTGCTAGTTTCTACAGGGGGTTTAGGAGCTCCTACGAGCAGTACTTC,CSASFYRGFRSSYEQYF
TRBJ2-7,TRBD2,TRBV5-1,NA,TGTGCCAGCAGCTCACCTCAGGGAAGGGCTAGCGGGAGTCGCGAGCAGTACTTC,CASSSPQGRASGSREQYF
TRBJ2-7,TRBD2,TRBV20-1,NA,TGCAGTGTCCCGCCGACTAGCGGGGGATCCTACGAGCAGTACTTC,CSVPPTSGGSYEQYF
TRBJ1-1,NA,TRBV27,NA,TGTGCCAGCAGGGATACCGGGACACCGAACACTGAAGCTTTCTTT,CASRDTGTPNTEAFF
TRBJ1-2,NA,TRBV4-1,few,TGCGCCAGCAGCCAAGAACTAAACTATGGCTACACCTTC,CASSQELNYGYTF
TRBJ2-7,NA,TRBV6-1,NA,TGTGCCAGCTTTCGTAGGGTCGGCTTCTACGAGCAGTACTTC,CASFRRVGFYEQYF
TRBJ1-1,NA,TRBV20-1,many,TGCAGTGCCCAGGACGGGAAGAACACTGAAGCTTTCTTT,CSAQDGKNTEAFF
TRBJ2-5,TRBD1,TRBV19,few,TGTGCCAGTAGCGTGACAGGGCGATTGGAGACCCAGTACTTC,CASSVTGRLETQYF
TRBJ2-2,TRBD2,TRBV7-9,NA,TGTGCCAGCAGCAAACTAGCGGGAGGGAACACCGGGGAGCTGTTTTTT,CASSKLAGGNTGELFF
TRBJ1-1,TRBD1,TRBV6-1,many,TGTGCCAGCAGCTCGGACAGGGGAGCTGAAGCTTTCTTT,CASSSDRGAEAFF
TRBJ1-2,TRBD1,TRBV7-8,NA,TGTGCCAGCAGCTTAGTGACGACAGGGCTGACTAACTATGGCTACACCTTC,CASSLVTTGLTNYGYTF
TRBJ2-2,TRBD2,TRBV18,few,TGTGCCAGCTCACGCGGACTAGCGGGAGAAGGGACCGGGGAGCTGTTTTTT,CASSRGLAGEGTGELFF
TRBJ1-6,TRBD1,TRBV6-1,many,TGTGCCAGCAGTCACAGGGGGCAGGATGGATCACCCCTCCACTTT,CASSHRGQDGSPLHF
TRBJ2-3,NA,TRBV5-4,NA,TGTGCCAGCAGCTTGGGGTGGCAGGGGATCGGGGATACGCAGTATTTT,CASSLGWQGIGDTQYF
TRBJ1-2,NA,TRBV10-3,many,TGTGCCATCAGTGACCAGGACCACTATGGCTACACCTTC,CAISDQDHYGYTF
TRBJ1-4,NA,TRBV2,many,TGTGCCAGCAACGGTAGGATGACTAATGAAAAACTGTTTTTT,CASNGRMTNEKLFF
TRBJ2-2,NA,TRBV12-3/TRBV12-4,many,TGTGCCAGCAGTCCGACATCGAACCGGGATCAGGGCGCCGGGGAGCTGTTTTTT,CASSPTSNRDQGAGELFF
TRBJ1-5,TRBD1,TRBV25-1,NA,TGTGCCAGCCGCATAACTCGACAGGGGGGTGGCAATCAGCCCCGGCATTTT,CASRITRQGGGNQPRHF
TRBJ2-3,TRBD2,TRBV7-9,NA,TGTGCCAGCAGCAGAGGGCTAGCGGGAGGGCTGAGCACAGATACGCAGTATTTT,CASSRGLAGGLSTDTQYF
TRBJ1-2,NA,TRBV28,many,TGTGCCAGCAGCCTGCCCGGACCCTATGGCTACACCTTC,CASSLPGPYGYTF
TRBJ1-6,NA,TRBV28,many,TGTGCCAGCAGTTTTTCCATTAGTTCACCCCTCCACTTT,CASSFSISSPLHF
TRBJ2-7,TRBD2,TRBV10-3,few,TGTGCCATCACTCCGACTAGCTCGGCAGCCGAGCAGTACTTC,CAITPTSSAAEQYF
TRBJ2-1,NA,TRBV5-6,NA,TGTGCCAGCAGCTTGTCTCCCCTTAATGAGCAGTTCTTC,CASSLSPLNEQFF
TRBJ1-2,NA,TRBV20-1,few,TGCAGTGCTAGAGATCTCCAGGGTAGTGACTATGGCTACACCTTC,CSARDLQGSDYGYTF
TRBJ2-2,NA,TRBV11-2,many,TGTGCCAGCAGCTTACGCCCGAGCGGGGAGCTGTTTTTT,CASSLRPSGELFF
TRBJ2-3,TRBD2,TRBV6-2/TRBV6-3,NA,TGTGCCAGCAGTCGACGGAGGACTAGCACAGATACGCAGTACTTT,CASSRRRTSTDTQYF
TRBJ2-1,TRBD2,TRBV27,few,TGTGCCAGCAGTAAACCGGGACTAGCTGTTTTCGATGAGCAGTTCTTC,CASSKPGLAVFDEQFF
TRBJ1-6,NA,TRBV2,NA,TGTGCCAGCAGCTTGACAACCTCCTATAATTCACCCCTCCACTTT,CASSLTTSYNSPLHF
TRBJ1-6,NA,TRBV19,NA,TGTGCCAGCCGCCGACAGACTTATAATTCACCCCTCCACTTT,CASRRQTYNSPLHF
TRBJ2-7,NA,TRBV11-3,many,TGTGCCAGCAGCTTTGGCCGATTAACTCTCTCCTACGAGCAGTACTTC,CASSFGRLTLSYEQYF
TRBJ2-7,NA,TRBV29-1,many,TGCAGCGTTACTCCACGGGACGGAGCCTACGAGCAGTACTTC,CSVTPRDGAYEQYF
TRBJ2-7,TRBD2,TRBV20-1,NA,TGCAGTGCCCCGCCGACTAGCGGGGGATCCTACGAGCAGTACTTC,CSAPPTSGGSYEQYF
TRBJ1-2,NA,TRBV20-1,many,TGCAGTGCTCAAAGTACAGGGAACAACTATGGCTACACCTTC,CSAQSTGNNYGYTF
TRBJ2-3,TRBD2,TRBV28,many,TGTGCCAGCAGTCCAACTAGCGCAAGCACAGATACGCAGTATTTT,CASSPTSASTDTQYF
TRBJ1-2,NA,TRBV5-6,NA,TGTGCCAGCAGCTTTTTACGGGGGAACTATGGCTACACCTTC,CASSFLRGNYGYTF
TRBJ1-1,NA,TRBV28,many,TGTGCCAGCAGCCCCCCAGGAGGGGCGAACACTGAAGCTTTCTTT,CASSPPGGANTEAFF
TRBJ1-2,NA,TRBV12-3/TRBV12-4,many,TGTGCCAGCAGTTTAGAGGCCCGTCACTATGGCTACACCTTC,CASSLEARHYGYTF
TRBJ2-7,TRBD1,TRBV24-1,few,TGTGCCACCAGTGGCCCGGGACAGAAGGGCAACTACGAGCAGTACTTC,CATSGPGQKGNYEQYF